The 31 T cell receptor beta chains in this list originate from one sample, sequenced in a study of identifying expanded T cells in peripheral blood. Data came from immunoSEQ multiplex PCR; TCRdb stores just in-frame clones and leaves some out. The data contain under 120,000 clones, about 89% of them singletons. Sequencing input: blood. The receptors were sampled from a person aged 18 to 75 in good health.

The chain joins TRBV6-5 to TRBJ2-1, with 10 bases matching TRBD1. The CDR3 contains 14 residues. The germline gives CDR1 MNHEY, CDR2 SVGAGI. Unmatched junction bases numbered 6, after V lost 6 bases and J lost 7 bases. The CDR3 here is CASSLGQGGNEQFF. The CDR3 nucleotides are TGTGCCAGCAGCCTCGGACAGGGGGGAAATGAGCAGTTCTTC.

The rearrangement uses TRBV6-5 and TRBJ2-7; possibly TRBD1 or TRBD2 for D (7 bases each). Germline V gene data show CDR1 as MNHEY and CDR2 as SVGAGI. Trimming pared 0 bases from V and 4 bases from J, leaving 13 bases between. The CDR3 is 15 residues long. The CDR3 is CASSYSSGGEYEQYF. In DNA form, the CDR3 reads TGTGCCAGCAGTTACTCGTCAGGGGGGGAATACGAGCAGTACTTC.

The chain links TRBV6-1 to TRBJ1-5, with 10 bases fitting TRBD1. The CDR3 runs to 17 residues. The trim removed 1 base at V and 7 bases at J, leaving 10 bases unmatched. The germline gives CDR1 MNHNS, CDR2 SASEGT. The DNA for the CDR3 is TGTGCCAGCAGTGAAGTGGGGACAGGGGCCTTTAGGCAGCCCCAGCATTTT. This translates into CASSEVGTGAFRQPQHF.

The CDR3 bases are TGTGCCAGCAGTGAATCAGGAGGGCCAAGCACAGATACGCAGTATTTT. This sequence encodes CASSESGGPSTDTQYF. V is TRBV25-1 and J is TRBJ2-3, with a possible D match to TRBD2 (6 bases). The germline CDR1 and CDR2 sequences are MGHDK and SYGVNS. V lost 1 base and J 0 bases, leaving 11 bases between the germline ends. CDR3 length equals 16 residues.

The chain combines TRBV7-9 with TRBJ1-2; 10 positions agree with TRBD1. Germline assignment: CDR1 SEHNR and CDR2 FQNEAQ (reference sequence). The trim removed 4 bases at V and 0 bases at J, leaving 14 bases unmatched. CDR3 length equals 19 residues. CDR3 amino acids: CASSSGTGDGRGANYGYTF. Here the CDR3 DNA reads TGTGCCAGCAGCTCAGGGACAGGGGATGGTCGGGGGGCTAACTATGGCTACACCTTC. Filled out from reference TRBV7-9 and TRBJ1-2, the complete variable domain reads DTGVSQNPRHKITKRGQNVTFRCDPISEHNRLYWYRQTLGQGPEFLTYFQNEAQLEKSRLLSDRFSAERPKGSFSTLEIQRTEQGDSAMYLCASSSGTGDGRGANYGYTFGSGTRLTVV.

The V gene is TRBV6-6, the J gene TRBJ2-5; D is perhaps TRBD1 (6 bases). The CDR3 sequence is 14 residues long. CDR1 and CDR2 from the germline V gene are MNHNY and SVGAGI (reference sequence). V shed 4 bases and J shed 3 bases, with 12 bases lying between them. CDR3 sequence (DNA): TGTGCCAGCAGTTTGGGACACCCAAAAGAGACCCAGTACTTC. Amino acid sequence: CASSLGHPKETQYF.

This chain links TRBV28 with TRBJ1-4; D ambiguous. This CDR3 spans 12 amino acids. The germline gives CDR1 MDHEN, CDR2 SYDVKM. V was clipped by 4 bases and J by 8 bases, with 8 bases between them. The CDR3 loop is CASSSFREKLFF. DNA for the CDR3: TGTGCCAGCAGTTCGTTCCGGGAAAAACTGTTTTTT.

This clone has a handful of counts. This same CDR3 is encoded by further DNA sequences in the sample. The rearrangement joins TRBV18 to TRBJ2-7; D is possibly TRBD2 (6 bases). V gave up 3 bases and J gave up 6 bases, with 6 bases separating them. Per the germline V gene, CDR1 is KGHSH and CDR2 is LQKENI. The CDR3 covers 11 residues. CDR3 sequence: CASSPGGEQYF. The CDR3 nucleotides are TGTGCCAGCTCACCCGGGGGCGAGCAGTACTTC.

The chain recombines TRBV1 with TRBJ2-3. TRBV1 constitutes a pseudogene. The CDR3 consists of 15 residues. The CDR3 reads CTSSQERLYRDTQYF. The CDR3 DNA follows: TGCACCAGCAGCCAAGAAAGGCTATACCGAGATACGCAGTATTTT.

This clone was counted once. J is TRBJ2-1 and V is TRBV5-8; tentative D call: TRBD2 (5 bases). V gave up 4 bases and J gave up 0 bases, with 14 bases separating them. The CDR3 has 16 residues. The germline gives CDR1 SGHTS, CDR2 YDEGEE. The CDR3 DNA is TGTGCCAGCAGCGATTCGGACTTGTTCTCCTACAATGAGCAGTTCTTC. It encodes CASSDSDLFSYNEQFF.

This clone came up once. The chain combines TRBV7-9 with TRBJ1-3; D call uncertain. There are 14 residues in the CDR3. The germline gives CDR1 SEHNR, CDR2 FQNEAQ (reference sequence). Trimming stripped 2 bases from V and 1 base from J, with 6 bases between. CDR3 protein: CASSLLGSGNTIYF. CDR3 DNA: TGTGCCAGCAGCTTATTGGGTTCTGGAAACACCATATATTTT.

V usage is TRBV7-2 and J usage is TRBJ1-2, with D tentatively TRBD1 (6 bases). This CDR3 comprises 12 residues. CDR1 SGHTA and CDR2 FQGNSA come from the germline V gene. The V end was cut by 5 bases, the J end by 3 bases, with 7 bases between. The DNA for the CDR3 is TGTGCCAGCAGCCAGGGGTACTATGGCTACACCTTC. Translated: CASSQGYYGYTF.

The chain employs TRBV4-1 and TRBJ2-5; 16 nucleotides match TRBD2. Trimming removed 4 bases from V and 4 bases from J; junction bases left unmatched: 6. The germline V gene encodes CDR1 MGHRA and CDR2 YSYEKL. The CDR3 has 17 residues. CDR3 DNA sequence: TGCGCCAGCAGCCGGGGACTAGCGGGGGGGTCCCGAGAGACCCAGTACTTC. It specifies CASSRGLAGGSRETQYF.

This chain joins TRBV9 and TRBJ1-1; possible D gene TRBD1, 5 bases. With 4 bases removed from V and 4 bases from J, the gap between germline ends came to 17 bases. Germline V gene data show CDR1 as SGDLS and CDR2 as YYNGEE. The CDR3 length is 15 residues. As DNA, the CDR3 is TGTGCCAGCAGCTCCCCGGGGGTTGGACGCACTGAAGCTTTCTTT. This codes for CASSSPGVGRTEAFF.

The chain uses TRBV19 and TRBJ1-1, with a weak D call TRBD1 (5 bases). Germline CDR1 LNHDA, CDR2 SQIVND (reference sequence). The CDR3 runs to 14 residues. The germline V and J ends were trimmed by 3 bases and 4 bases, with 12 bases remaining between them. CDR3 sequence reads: CASSIKGRRTEAFF. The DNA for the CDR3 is TGTGCCAGTAGTATTAAGGGGAGGCGCACTGAAGCTTTCTTT.

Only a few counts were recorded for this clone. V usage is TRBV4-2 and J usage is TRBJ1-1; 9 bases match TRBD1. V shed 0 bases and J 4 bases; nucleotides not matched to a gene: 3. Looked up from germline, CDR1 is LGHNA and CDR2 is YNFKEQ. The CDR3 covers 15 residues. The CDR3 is CASSQDGQGSTEAFF. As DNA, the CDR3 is TGTGCCAGCAGCCAAGACGGACAGGGGAGCACTGAAGCTTTCTTT.

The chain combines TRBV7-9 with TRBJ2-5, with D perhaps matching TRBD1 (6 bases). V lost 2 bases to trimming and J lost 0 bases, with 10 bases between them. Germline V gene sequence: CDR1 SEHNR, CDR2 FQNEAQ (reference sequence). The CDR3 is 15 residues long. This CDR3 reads CASSLSRGHQETQYF. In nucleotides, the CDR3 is TGTGCCAGCAGCTTAAGCAGGGGACACCAAGAGACCCAGTACTTC.

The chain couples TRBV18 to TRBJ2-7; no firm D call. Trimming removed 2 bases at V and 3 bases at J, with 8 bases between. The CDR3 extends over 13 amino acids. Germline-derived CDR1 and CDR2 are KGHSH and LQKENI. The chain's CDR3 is CASSPTERYEQYF. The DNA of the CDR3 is TGTGCCAGCTCACCAACCGAACGCTACGAGCAGTACTTC.

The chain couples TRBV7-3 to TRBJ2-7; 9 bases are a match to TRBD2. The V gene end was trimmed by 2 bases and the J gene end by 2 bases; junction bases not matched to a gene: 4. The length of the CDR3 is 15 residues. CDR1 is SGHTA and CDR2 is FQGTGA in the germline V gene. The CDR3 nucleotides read TGTGCCAGCAGCTTAGGTAGCGGGGGCCCCTACGAGCAGTACTTC. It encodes CASSLGSGGPYEQYF.

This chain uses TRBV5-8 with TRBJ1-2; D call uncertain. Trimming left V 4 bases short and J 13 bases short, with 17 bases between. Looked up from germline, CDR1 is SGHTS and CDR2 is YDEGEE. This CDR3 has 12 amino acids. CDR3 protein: CASSQYSWTSTF. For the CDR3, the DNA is TGTGCCAGCAGCCAATACTCCTGGACGAGCACCTTC.

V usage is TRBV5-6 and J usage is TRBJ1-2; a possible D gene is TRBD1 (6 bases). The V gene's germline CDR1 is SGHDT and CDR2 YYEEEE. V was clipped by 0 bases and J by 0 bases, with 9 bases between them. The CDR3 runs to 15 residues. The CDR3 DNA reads TGTGCCAGCAGCTTGGAGGGGGGAACTAACTATGGCTACACCTTC. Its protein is CASSLEGGTNYGYTF.

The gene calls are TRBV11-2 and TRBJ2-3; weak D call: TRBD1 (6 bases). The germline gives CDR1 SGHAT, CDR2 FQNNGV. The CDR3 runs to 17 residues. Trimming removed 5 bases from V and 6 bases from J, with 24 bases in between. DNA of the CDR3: TGTGCCAGCAGCCTTAGACCGGGCCTGACAGGTGGGGATACGCAGTATTTT. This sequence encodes CASSLRPGLTGGDTQYF.

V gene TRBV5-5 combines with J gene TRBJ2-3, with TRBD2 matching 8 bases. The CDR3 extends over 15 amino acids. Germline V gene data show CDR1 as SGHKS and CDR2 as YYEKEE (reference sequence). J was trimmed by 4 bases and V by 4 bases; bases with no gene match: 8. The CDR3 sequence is CASSGPRGASDTQYF. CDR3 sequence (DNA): TGTGCCAGCAGCGGGCCGCGGGGGGCCTCAGATACGCAGTATTTT.

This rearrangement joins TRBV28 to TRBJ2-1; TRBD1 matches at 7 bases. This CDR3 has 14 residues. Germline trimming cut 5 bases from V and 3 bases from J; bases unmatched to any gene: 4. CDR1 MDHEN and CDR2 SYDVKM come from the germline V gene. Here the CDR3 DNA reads TGTGCCAGCAGTCGACAGGGAATCTACAATGAGCAGTTCTTC. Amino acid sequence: CASSRQGIYNEQFF.

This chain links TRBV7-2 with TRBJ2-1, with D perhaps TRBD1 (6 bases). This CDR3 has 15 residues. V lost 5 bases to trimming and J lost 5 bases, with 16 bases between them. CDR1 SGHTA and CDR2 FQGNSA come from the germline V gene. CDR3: CASSRRETGDNEQFF. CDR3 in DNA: TGTGCCAGCAGCCGTCGCGAGACAGGCGACAATGAGCAGTTCTTC.

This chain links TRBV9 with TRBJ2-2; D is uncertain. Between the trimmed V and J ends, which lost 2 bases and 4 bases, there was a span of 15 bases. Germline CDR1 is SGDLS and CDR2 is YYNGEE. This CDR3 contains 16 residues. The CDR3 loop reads CASSVEAIPITGELFF. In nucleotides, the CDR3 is TGTGCCAGCAGCGTGGAAGCTATCCCTATCACCGGGGAGCTGTTTTTT.

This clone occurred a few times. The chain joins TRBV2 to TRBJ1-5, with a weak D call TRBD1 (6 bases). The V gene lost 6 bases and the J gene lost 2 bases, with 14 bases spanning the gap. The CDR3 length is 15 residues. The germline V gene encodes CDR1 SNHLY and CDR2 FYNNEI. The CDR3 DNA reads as TGTGCCAGCAGCGACTACAGGGTCGGCAATCAGCCCCAGCATTTT. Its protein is CASSDYRVGNQPQHF.

CDR3 sequence reads: CASSEPDRGRLAEQFF. In DNA, the CDR3 is TGTGCCAGCAGTGAGCCCGACAGGGGGCGACTGGCTGAGCAGTTCTTC. The chain carries TRBV25-1 and TRBJ2-1, with 10 nucleotides matching TRBD1. The CDR3 sequence is 16 residues long. The J segment lost 9 bases and the V segment lost 3 bases, leaving 11 bases of the junction unmatched. CDR1 is MGHDK, CDR2 SYGVNS, per germline.

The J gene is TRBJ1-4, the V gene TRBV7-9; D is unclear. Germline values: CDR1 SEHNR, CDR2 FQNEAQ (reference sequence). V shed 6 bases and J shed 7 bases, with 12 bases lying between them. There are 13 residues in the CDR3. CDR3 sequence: CASSQGLGEKLFF. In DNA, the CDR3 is TGTGCCAGCAGTCAAGGTCTCGGTGAAAAACTGTTTTTT.

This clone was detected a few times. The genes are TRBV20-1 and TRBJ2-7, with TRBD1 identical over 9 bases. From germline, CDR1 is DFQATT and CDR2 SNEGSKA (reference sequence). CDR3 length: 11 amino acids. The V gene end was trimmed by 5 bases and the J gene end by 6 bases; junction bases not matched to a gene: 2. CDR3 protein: CSAGQGLEQYF. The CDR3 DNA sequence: TGCAGTGCTGGACAGGGGCTCGAGCAGTACTTC.

The CDR3 sequence: CASSSPGDGGTDTQYF. Written as DNA, the CDR3 is TGTGCCAGCAGCTCCCCTGGGGACGGAGGCACAGATACGCAGTATTTT. The chain is built from TRBV13 and TRBJ2-3; perhaps D is TRBD1 or TRBD2 (5 bases each). Germline V gene sequence: CDR1 PRHDT, CDR2 FYEKMQ (reference sequence). The CDR3 has 16 residues. Trimming shortened V by 4 bases and J by 1 base, and 15 bases separated the two germline ends.